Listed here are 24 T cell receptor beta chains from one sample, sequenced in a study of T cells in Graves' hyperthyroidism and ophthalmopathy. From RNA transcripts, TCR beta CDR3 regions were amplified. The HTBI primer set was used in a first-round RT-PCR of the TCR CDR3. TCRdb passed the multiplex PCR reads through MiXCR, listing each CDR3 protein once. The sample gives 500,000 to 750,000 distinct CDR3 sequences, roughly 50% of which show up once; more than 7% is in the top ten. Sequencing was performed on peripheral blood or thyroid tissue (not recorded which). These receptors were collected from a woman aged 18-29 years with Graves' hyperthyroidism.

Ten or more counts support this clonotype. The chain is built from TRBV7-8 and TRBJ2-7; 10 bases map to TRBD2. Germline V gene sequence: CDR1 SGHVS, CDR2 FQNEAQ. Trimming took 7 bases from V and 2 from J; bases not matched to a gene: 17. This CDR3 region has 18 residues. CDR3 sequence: CASTTWGLAGAQTYEQYF. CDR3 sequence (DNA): TGTGCCAGCACCACCTGGGGGCTAGCGGGAGCCCAGACCTACGAGCAGTACTTC.

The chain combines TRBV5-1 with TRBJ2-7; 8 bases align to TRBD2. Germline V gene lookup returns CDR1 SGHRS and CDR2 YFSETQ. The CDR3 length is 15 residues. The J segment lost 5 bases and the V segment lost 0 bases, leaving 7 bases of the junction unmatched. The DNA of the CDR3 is TGCGCCAGCAGCTTGGCTTTAGCGGGAAACCACGAGCAGTACTTC. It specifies CASSLALAGNHEQYF.

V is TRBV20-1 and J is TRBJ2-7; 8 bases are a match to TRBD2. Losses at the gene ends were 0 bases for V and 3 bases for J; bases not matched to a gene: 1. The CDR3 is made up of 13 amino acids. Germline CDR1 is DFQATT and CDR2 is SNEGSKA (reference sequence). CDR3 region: CSARDGTSYEQYF. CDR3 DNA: TGCAGTGCTAGAGACGGGACTAGCTACGAGCAGTACTTC.

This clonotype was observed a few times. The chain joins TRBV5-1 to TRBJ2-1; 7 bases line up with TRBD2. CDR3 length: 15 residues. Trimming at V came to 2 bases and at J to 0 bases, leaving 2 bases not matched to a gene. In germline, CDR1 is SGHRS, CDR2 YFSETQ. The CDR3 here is CASSFREASYNEQFF. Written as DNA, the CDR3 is TGCGCCAGCAGCTTCCGGGAGGCCTCCTACAATGAGCAGTTCTTC.

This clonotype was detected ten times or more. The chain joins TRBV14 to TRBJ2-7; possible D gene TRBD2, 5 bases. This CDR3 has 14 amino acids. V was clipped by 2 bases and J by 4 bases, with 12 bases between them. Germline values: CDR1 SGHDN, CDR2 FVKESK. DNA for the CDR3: TGTGCCAGCAGCCAATATCGTAGGGAGTACGAGCAGTACTTC. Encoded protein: CASSQYRREYEQYF.

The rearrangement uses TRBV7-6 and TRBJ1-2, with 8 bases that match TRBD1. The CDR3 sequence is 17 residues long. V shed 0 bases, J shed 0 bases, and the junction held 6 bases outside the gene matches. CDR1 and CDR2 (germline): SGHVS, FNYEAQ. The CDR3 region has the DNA TGTGCCAGCAGCTTAGCGACAGGGGCGGCCTCTAACTATGGCTACACCTTC. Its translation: CASSLATGAASNYGYTF.

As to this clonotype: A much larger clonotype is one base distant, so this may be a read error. The CDR3 loop is CASSLVPGAVGTQYF. The CDR3 DNA sequence: TGTGCCAGCAGCTTGGTCCCGGGAGCGGTGGGGACCCAGTACTTC. The chain joins TRBV5-4 to TRBJ2-5; D might be TRBD2 (6 bases). Trimming shortened V by 0 bases and J by 7 bases, and 16 bases separated the two germline ends. In germline, CDR1 is SGHNT, CDR2 YYREEE (reference sequence). The CDR3 length is 15 residues.

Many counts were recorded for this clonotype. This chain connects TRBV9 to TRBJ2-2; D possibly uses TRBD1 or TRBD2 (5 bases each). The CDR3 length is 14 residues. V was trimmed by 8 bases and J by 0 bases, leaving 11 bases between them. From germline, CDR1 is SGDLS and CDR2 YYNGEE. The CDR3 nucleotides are TGTGCCAGTTCAAGGGACGCGAACACCGGGGAGCTGTTTTTT. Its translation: CASSRDANTGELFF.

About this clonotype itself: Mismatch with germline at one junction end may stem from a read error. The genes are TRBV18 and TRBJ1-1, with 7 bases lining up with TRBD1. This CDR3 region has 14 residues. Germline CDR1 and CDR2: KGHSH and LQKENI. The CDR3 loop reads CASSPAGGSTEASF. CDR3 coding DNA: TGTGCCAGCTCACCGGCAGGGGGTAGTACTGAAGCTTCCTTT.

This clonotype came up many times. The CDR3 sequence: CASSLRGQGANTGELFF. The CDR3 DNA sequence: TGTGCCAGCAGCTTAAGAGGACAGGGGGCGAACACCGGGGAGCTGTTTTTT. The chain combines TRBV7-3 with TRBJ2-2, with 10 bases lining up with TRBD1. The CDR3 has 17 residues. V lost 1 base, J lost 0 bases, and 2 bases stayed unmatched. CDR1 and CDR2 from the germline V gene are SGHTA and FQGTGA.

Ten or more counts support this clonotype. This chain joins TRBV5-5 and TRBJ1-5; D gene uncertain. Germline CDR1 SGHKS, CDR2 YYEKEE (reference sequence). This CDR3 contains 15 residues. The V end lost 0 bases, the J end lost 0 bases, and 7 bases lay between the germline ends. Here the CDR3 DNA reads TGTGCCAGCAGCTTGGAACAGCCTAGCAATCAGCCCCAGCATTTT. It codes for CASSLEQPSNQPQHF.

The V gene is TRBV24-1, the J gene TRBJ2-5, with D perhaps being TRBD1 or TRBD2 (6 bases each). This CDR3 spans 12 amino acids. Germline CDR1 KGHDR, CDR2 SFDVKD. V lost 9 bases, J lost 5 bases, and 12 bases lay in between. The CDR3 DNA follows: TGTGCCACCCGGGGGCCGGGGGAGACCCAGTACTTC. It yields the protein CATRGPGETQYF.

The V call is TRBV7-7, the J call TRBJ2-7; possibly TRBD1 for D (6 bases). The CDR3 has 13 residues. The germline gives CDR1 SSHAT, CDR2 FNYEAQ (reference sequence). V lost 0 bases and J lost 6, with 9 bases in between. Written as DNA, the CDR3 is TGTGCCAGCAGCTTAGCCAGGGGAGCCGAGCAGTACTTC. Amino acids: CASSLARGAEQYF.

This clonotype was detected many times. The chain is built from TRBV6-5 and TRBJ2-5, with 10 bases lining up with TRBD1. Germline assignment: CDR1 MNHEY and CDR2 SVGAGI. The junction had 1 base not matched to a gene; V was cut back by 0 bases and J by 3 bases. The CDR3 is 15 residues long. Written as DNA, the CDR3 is TGTGCCAGCAGTTACTCGGGGACAGGGGAAGAGACCCAGTACTTC. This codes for CASSYSGTGEETQYF.

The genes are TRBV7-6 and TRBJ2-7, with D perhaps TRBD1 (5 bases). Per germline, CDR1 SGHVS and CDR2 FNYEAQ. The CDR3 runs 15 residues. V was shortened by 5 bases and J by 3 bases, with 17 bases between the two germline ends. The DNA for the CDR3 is TGTGCCAGCAGCGTAGGGTTAGGGGCCATCTACGAGCAGTACTTC. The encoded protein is CASSVGLGAIYEQYF.

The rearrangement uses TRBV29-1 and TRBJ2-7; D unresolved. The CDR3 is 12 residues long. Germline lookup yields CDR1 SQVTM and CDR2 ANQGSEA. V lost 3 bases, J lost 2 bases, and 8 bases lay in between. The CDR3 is CSVDTGAYEQYF. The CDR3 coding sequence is TGCAGCGTTGATACGGGCGCCTACGAGCAGTACTTC.

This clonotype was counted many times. The CDR3 region is CATSPKISFVGNTEAFF. Written as DNA, the CDR3 is TGTGCCACCAGCCCCAAGATAAGCTTCGTTGGGAACACTGAAGCTTTCTTT. V usage is TRBV10-3 and J usage is TRBJ1-1; D not resolved. With 10 bases removed from V and 1 base from J, the gap between germline ends came to 25 bases. The length of the CDR3 is 17 residues. Germline-derived CDR1 and CDR2 are ENHRY and SYGVKD.

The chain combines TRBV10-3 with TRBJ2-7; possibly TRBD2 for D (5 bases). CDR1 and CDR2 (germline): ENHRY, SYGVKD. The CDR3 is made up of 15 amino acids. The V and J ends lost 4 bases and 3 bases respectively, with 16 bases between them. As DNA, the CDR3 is TGTGCCATCAGTGGGTTGAACGAGGGCGGCTACGAGCAGTACTTC. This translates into CAISGLNEGGYEQYF.

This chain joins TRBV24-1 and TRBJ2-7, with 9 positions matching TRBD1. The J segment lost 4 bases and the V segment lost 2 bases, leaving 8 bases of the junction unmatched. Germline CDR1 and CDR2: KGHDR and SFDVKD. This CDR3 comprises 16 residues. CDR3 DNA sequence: TGTGCCACCAGTGATTCGGCTCCGGGGACAGGGTACGAGCAGTACTTC. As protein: CATSDSAPGTGYEQYF.

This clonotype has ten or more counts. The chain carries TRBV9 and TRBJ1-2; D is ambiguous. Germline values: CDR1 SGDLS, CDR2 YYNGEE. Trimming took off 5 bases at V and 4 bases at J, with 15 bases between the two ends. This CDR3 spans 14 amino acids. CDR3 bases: TGTGCCAGCAGAGAAGAGTGTCGGGGCTATGGCTACACCTTC. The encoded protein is CASREECRGYGYTF.

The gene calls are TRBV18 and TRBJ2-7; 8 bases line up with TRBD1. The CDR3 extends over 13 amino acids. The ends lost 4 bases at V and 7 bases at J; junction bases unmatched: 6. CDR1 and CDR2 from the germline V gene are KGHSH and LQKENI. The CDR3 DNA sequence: TGTGCCAGCTCACTACAGGGGGTTTTGGAGCAGTACTTC. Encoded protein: CASSLQGVLEQYF. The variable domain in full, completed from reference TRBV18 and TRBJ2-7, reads NAGVMQNPRHLVRRRGQEARLRCSPMKGHSHVYWYRQLPEEGLKFMVYLQKENIIDESGMPKERFSAEFPKEGPSILRIQQVVRGDSAAYFCASSLQGVLEQYFGPGTRLTVT.

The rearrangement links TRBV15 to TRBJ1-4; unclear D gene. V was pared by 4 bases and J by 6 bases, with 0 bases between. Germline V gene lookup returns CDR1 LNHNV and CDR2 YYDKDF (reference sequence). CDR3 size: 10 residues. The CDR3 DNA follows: TGTGCCACCAGCAATGAAAAACTGTTTTTT. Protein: CATSNEKLFF.

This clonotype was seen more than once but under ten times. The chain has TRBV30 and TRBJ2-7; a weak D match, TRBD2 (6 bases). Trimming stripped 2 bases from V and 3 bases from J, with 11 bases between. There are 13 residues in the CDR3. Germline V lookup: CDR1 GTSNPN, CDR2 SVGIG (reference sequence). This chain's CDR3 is CAWSRNSGYEQYF. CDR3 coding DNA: TGTGCCTGGAGTCGGAATAGCGGCTACGAGCAGTACTTC.

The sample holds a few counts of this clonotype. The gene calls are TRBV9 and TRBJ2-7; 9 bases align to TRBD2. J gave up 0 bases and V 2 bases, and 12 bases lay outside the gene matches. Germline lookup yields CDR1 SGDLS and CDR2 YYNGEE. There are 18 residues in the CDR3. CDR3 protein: CASSVGGVTSGNSYEQYF. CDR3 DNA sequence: TGTGCCAGCAGCGTTGGAGGGGTGACTAGCGGTAACTCCTACGAGCAGTACTTC.